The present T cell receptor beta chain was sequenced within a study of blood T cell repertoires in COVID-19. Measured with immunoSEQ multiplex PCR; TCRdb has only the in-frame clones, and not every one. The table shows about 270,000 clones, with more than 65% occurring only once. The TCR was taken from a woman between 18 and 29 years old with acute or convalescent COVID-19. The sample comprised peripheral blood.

The CDR3 is CASSLSGAESGNTIYF. CDR3 coding DNA: TGCGCCAGCAGCTTATCAGGGGCTGAGTCTGGAAACACCATATATTTT. The gene calls are TRBV5-1 and TRBJ1-3, with a weak D call TRBD1 (6 bases). This CDR3 is 16 amino acids long. Looked up from germline, CDR1 is SGHRS and CDR2 is YFSETQ. V gave up 2 bases and J gave up 1 base, with 13 bases separating them.